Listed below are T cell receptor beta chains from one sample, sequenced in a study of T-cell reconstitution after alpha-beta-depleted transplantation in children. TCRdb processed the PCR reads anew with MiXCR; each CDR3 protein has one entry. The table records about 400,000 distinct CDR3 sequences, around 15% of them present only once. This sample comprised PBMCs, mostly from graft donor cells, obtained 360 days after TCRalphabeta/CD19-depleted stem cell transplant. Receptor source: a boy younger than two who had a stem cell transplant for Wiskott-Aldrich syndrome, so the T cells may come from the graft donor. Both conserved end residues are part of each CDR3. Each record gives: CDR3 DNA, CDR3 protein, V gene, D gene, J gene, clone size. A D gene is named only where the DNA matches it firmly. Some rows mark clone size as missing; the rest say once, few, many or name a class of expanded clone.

DNA: TGTGCCAGCAGCCAAGAGGTTACCGGGCATCAGCCCCAGCATTTT
CDR3: CASSQEVTGHQPQHF
V: TRBV7-9
D: NA
J: TRBJ1-5
size: NA

DNA: TGTGCCAGCAGCCCCCGACAGATTATCGATCATGAGCAGTTCTTC
CDR3: CASSPRQIIDHEQFF
V: TRBV3-1
D: NA
J: TRBJ2-1
size: few

DNA: TGTGCCAGCAGCCGGCAGGGACTAGTTGAATCCGAGCAGTACTTC
CDR3: CASSRQGLVESEQYF
V: TRBV7-9
D: TRBD2
J: TRBJ2-7
size: few

DNA: TGTGCCAGCAGTCCCCGTGACAGAGCCTCCACTGAAGCTTTCTTT
CDR3: CASSPRDRASTEAFF
V: TRBV12-3/TRBV12-4
D: NA
J: TRBJ1-1
size: NA

DNA: TGTGCCAGCAGCTTTAGGACTAGCTCCTACAATGAGCAGTTCTTC
CDR3: CASSFRTSSYNEQFF
V: TRBV7-2
D: TRBD2
J: TRBJ2-1
size: NA

DNA: TGTGCCAGCAGCCCTGGGACTAGTTTCCCGTACGAGCAGTACTTC
CDR3: CASSPGTSFPYEQYF
V: TRBV7-9
D: TRBD2
J: TRBJ2-7
size: few

DNA: TGCGCCAGCAGCCAAGATCCGCAGGGGGCGCGCGGCACAGATACGCAGTATTTT
CDR3: CASSQDPQGARGTDTQYF
V: TRBV4-1
D: TRBD1
J: TRBJ2-3
size: few

DNA: TGTGCCAGCAAAAGGAACGGCCGCCTGAGGCAGTATTTT
CDR3: CASKRNGRLRQYF
V: TRBV7-8
D: NA
J: TRBJ2-3
size: NA

DNA: TGTGCCAGCAGCTTAGGGGGCCAAAAGACCCAGTACTTC
CDR3: CASSLGGQKTQYF
V: TRBV7-2
D: NA
J: TRBJ2-5
size: NA

DNA: TGTGCCAGCAGTTACTCTGAGGGAAATGGCTACACCTTC
CDR3: CASSYSEGNGYTF
V: TRBV6-5
D: NA
J: TRBJ1-2
size: NA

DNA: TGCAGTGCTAGCCCTGGACCGCTTGGCTACGAGCAGTACTTC
CDR3: CSASPGPLGYEQYF
V: TRBV20-1
D: NA
J: TRBJ2-7
size: NA

DNA: TGTGCCAGCAGTGGACAGGGGCACTACAATGAGCAGTTCTTC
CDR3: CASSGQGHYNEQFF
V: TRBV27
D: TRBD1
J: TRBJ2-1
size: NA

DNA: TGTGCCAGCAGCTTAGGAGCGGGACACCCTCAAGAGACCCAGTACTTC
CDR3: CASSLGAGHPQETQYF
V: TRBV7-8
D: NA
J: TRBJ2-5
size: few

DNA: TGCAGTGTTTTCGGGGGATACGTGCAGTTCTTC
CDR3: CSVFGGYVQFF
V: TRBV20-1
D: NA
J: TRBJ2-1
size: few

DNA: TGCGCCAGCAGCCAAGAGGAGACAGGGCCAGGATCACCCCTCCACTTT
CDR3: CASSQEETGPGSPLHF
V: TRBV4-1
D: TRBD1
J: TRBJ1-6
size: NA